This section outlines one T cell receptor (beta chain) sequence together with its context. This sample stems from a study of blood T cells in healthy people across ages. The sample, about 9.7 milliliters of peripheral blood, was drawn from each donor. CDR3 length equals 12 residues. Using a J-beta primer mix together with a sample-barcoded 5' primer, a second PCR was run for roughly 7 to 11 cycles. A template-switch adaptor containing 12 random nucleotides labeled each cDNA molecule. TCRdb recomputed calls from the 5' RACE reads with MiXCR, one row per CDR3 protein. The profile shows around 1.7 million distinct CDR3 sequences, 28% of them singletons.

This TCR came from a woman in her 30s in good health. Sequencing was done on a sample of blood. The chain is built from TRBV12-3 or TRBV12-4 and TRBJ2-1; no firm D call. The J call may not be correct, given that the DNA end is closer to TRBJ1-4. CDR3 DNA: TGTGCCAGCCGTCCGCTGAGGGAGGGACTGTTTTTT. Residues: CASRPLREGLFF.